These T cell receptor beta chains were read from a single sample in a study of blood T cells in healthy people across ages. TCRdb re-called the 5' RACE reads through MiXCR, storing one row per CDR3 protein. The sample includes 1,300,000 or so distinct CDR3 sequences, 59% seen only once; the top ten take roughly 6.3%. Material for sequencing was blood. The receptors were sampled from a man in his late teens or twenties in good health. CDR3s include the opening cysteine and the closing phenylalanine or tryptophan. Each record gives: J gene, D gene, clone size, V gene, CDR3 protein, CDR3 DNA. A D gene is named only where the DNA matches it firmly. Clone size is shown for a subset of rows, as once, few, many or a class of expanded clone.

j_call: TRBJ2-2; d_call: NA; clone_size: NA; v_call: TRBV7-7; cdr3_aa: CASRPQTGELFF; cdr3_nt: TGTGCTAGCAGGCCCCAGACCGGGGAGCTGTTTTTT
j_call: TRBJ1-4; d_call: NA; clone_size: few; v_call: TRBV5-6; cdr3_aa: CASSQLGATNEKLFF; cdr3_nt: TGTGCCAGCAGCCAGCTCGGGGCAACTAATGAAAAACTGTTTTTT
j_call: TRBJ1-2; d_call: TRBD1; clone_size: NA; v_call: TRBV7-8; cdr3_aa: CASSSWDRTNQNYGYTF; cdr3_nt: TGTGCCAGCAGCTCATGGGACAGGACCAATCAAAACTATGGCTACACCTTC
j_call: TRBJ2-1; d_call: TRBD1; clone_size: few; v_call: TRBV20-1; cdr3_aa: CSASVTGGLNEQFF; cdr3_nt: TGCAGTGCTAGTGTCACAGGGGGGCTCAATGAGCAGTTCTTC
j_call: TRBJ1-2; d_call: NA; clone_size: few; v_call: TRBV12-3/TRBV12-4; cdr3_aa: CASRQGFGGYTF; cdr3_nt: TGTGCCAGCAGACAGGGTTTTGGAGGCTACACCTTC
j_call: TRBJ1-5; d_call: TRBD1; clone_size: once; v_call: TRBV5-1; cdr3_aa: CANSLGQGTQPQHF; cdr3_nt: TGCGCCAACAGCTTAGGACAGGGAACTCAGCCCCAGCATTTT
j_call: TRBJ2-7; d_call: TRBD2; clone_size: NA; v_call: TRBV7-8; cdr3_aa: CASSLKAGGTYEQYF; cdr3_nt: TGTGCCAGCAGCTTAAAGGCGGGAGGGACCTACGAGCAGTACTTC
j_call: TRBJ2-1; d_call: TRBD2; clone_size: NA; v_call: TRBV20-1; cdr3_aa: CSALRTSGDYSSYNEQFF; cdr3_nt: TGCAGTGCCCTACGGACTAGCGGAGACTACTCTTCCTACAATGAGCAGTTCTTC
j_call: TRBJ1-2; d_call: NA; clone_size: NA; v_call: TRBV15; cdr3_aa: CATSATKGGRVEGYTF; cdr3_nt: TGTGCCACCAGCGCTACGAAGGGGGGCAGGGTGGAAGGCTACACCTTC
j_call: TRBJ2-6; d_call: NA; clone_size: many; v_call: TRBV6-1; cdr3_aa: CASSEAGGGANVLTF; cdr3_nt: TGTGCCAGCAGTGAAGCAGGGGGTGGGGCCAACGTCCTGACTTTC
j_call: TRBJ1-4; d_call: TRBD1; clone_size: NA; v_call: TRBV12-3/TRBV12-4; cdr3_aa: CASSWTGTGFEKLFF; cdr3_nt: TGTGCCAGCAGTTGGACCGGGACAGGGTTTGAAAAACTGTTTTTT
j_call: TRBJ1-5; d_call: TRBD1; clone_size: once; v_call: TRBV10-3; cdr3_aa: CAISELTGAGQPQHF; cdr3_nt: TGTGCCATCAGTGAGTTGACAGGGGCAGGACAGCCCCAGCATTTT
j_call: TRBJ2-7; d_call: TRBD2; clone_size: few; v_call: TRBV27; cdr3_aa: CASSLEGGQNEQYF; cdr3_nt: TGTGCCAGCAGTCTAGAGGGAGGGCAGAATGAGCAGTACTTC
j_call: TRBJ1-2; d_call: NA; clone_size: NA; v_call: TRBV10-3; cdr3_aa: CAIRGTDVNYGYTF; cdr3_nt: TGTGCCATCAGGGGGACGGACGTTAACTATGGCTACACCTTC
j_call: TRBJ1-2; d_call: TRBD1; clone_size: few; v_call: TRBV12-3/TRBV12-4; cdr3_aa: CASSQQPRGLYGYTF; cdr3_nt: TGTGCCAGCAGCCAACAACCCAGGGGGTTATATGGCTACACCTTC